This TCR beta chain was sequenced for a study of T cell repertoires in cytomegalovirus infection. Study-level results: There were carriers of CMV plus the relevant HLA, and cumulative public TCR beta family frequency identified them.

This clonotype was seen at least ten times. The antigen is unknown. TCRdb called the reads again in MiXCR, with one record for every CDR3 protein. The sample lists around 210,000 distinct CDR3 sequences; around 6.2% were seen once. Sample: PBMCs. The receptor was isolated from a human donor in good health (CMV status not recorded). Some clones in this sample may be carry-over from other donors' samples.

The CDR3 reads CASSQEWGANQPQHF. In DNA form, the CDR3 reads TGTGCCAGCAGCCAAGAGTGGGGGGCGAATCAGCCCCAGCATTTT. The chain has TRBV4-2 and TRBJ1-5, with D perhaps matching TRBD1 (6 bases). From germline, CDR1 is LGHNA and CDR2 YNFKEQ. The CDR3 contains 15 residues. Between the trimmed V and J ends, which lost 0 bases and 4 bases, there was a span of 10 bases.